Detailed here is one T cell receptor (beta chain). The data originate from a study of blood T cell repertoires in COVID-19. Study details: PBMCs, B-cell-depleted T cells, or T cells were the source of the cDNA or gDNA that made up the material.

This CDR3 region has 13 residues. V was clipped by 8 bases and J by 5 bases, with 13 bases between them. Germline CDR1 is ENHRY and CDR2 is SYGVKD. Recovered status applied to Cohort 3 donors who had two consecutive negative PCRs. It also applied to those with clearance or with symptom resolution. Profiled with immunoSEQ multiplex PCR; TCRdb holds only in-frame clones, not every one. This repertoire shows about 220,000 clones, 88% found once; its top ten account for roughly 2.5%. The J gene is TRBJ2-1, the V gene TRBV10-3; the D gene is possibly TRBD2 (7 bases). The clonotype comes from a woman aged 25-40 years who had recovered from COVID-19. Sequences were obtained from PBMCs or T cells enriched from blood (not recorded which). The chain's CDR3 is CAIWRGGHNEQFF. CDR3 in DNA: TGTGCCATCTGGAGGGGGGGCCACAATGAGCAGTTCTTC.